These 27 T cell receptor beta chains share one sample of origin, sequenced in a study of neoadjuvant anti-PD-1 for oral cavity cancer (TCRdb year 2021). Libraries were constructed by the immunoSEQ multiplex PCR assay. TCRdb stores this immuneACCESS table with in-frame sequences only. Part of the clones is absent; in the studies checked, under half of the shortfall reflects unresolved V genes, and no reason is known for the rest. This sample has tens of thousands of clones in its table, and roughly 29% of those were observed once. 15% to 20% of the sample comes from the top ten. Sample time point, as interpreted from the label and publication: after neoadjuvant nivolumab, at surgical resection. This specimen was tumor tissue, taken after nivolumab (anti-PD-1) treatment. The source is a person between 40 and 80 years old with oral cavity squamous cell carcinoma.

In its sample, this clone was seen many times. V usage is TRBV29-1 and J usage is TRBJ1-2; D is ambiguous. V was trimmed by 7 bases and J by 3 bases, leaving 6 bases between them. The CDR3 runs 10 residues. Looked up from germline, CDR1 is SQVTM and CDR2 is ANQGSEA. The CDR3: CSARDYGYTF. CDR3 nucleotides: TGCAGCGCCCGAGACTATGGCTACACCTTC.

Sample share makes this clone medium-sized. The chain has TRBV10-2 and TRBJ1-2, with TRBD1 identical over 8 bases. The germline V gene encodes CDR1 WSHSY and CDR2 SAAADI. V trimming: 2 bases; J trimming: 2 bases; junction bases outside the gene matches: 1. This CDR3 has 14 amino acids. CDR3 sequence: CASSEDRGNYGYTF. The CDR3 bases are TGCGCCAGCAGTGAGGACAGGGGCAACTATGGCTACACCTTC.

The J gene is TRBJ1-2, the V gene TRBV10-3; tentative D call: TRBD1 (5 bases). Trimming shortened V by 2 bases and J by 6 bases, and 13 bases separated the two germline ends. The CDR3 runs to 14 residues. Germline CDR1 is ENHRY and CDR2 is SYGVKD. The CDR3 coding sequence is TGTGCCATCAGTGAGACCGGGGACCCGAATGGCTACACCTTC. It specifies CAISETGDPNGYTF.

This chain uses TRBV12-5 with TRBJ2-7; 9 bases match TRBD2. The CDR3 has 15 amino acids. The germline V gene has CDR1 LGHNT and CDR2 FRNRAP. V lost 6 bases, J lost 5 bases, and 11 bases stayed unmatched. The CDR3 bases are TGTGCTAGTGGAGTCGGGGGGACTAGCTGGAACGAGCAGTACTTC. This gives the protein CASGVGGTSWNEQYF.

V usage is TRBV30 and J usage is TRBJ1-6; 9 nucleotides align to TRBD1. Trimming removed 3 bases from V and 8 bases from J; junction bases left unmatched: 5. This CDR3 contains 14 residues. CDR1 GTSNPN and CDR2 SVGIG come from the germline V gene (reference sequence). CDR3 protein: CAWSLGQGYSPLHF. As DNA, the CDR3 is TGTGCCTGGAGCTTGGGACAGGGTTATTCACCCCTCCACTTT. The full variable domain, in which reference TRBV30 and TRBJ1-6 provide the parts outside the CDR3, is SQTIHQWPATLVQPVGSPLSLECTVEGTSNPNLYWYRQAAGRGLQLLFYSVGIGQISSEVPQNLSASRPQDRQFILSSKKLLLSDSGFYLCAWSLGQGYSPLHFGNGTRLTVT.

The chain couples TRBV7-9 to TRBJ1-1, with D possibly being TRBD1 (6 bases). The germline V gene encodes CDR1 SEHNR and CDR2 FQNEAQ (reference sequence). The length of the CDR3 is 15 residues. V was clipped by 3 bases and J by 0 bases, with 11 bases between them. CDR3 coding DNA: TGTGCCAGCAGCTTTCCGGGACACCTGAACACTGAAGCTTTCTTT. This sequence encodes CASSFPGHLNTEAFF.

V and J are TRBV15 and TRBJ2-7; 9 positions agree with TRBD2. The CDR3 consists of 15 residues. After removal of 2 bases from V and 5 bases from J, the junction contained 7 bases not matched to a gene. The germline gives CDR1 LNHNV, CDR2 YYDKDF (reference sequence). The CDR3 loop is CATSRFSGRDHEQYF. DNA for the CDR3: TGTGCCACCAGCAGATTTAGCGGGAGAGACCACGAGCAGTACTTC.

Written as DNA, the CDR3 is TGTGCCAGCAGCCCAGGACAGAATACTAATTCACCCCTCCACTTT. This translates into CASSPGQNTNSPLHF. The chain carries TRBV5-4 and TRBJ1-6; tentative D call: TRBD1 (6 bases). The V gene's germline CDR1 is SGHNT and CDR2 YYREEE (reference sequence). This CDR3 spans 15 amino acids. V was pared by 4 bases and J by 6 bases, with 14 bases between.

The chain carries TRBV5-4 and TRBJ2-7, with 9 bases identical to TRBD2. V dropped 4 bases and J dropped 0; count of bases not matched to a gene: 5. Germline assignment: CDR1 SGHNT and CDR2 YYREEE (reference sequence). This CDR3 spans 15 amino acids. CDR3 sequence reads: CASSDRTSVSYEQYF. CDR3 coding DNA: TGTGCCAGCAGCGACCGGACTAGCGTCTCCTACGAGCAGTACTTC.

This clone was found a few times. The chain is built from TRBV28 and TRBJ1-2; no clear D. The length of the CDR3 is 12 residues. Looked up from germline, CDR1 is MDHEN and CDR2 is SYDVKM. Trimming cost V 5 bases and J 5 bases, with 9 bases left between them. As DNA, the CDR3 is TGTGCCAGCAGTGTCCGGGGTTATGGCTACACCTTC. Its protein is CASSVRGYGYTF.

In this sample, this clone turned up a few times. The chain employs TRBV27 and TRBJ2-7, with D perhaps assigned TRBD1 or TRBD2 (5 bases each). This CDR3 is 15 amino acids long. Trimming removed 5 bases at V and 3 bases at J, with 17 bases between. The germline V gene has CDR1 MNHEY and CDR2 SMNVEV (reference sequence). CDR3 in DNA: TGTGCCAGCAGTCTCACCGGGACCTACGTCTACGAGCAGTACTTC. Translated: CASSLTGTYVYEQYF.

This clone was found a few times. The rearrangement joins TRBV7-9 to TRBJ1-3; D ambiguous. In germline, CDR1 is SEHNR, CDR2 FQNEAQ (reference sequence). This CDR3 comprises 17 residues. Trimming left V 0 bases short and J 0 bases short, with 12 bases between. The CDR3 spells CASSLAGRVRSGNTIYF. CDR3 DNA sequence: TGTGCCAGCAGCTTAGCGGGTAGGGTACGCTCTGGAAACACCATATATTTT. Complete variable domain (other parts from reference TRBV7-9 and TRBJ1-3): DTGVSQNPRHKITKRGQNVTFRCDPISEHNRLYWYRQTLGQGPEFLTYFQNEAQLEKSRLLSDRFSAERPKGSFSTLEIQRTEQGDSAMYLCASSLAGRVRSGNTIYFGEGSWLTVV.

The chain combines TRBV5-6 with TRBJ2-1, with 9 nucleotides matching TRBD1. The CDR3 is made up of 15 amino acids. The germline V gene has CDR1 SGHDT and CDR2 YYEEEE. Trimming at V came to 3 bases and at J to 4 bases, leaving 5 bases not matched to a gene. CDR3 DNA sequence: TGTGCCAGCAGCTACCGGGACAGGGCTTACAATGAGCAGTTCTTC. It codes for CASSYRDRAYNEQFF.

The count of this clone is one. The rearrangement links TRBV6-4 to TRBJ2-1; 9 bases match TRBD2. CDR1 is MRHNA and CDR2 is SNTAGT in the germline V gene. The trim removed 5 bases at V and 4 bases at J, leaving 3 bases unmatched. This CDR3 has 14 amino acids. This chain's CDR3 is CASSPSGEYNEQFF. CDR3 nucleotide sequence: TGTGCCAGCAGTCCTAGCGGGGAGTACAATGAGCAGTTCTTC.

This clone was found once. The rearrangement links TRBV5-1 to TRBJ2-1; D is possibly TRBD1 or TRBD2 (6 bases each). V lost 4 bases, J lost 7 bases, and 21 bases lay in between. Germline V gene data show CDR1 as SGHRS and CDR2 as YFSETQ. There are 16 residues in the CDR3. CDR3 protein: CASSLEGTRGGNEQFF. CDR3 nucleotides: TGCGCCAGCAGCCTGGAGGGGACACGGGGAGGTAATGAGCAGTTCTTC.

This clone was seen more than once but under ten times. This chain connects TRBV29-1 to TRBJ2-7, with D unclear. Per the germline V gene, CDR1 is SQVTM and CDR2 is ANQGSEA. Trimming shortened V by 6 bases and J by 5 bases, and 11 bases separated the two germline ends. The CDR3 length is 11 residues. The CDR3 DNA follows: TGCAGCGTCTTCTTTCTTAACGAGCAGTACTTC. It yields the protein CSVFFLNEQYF.

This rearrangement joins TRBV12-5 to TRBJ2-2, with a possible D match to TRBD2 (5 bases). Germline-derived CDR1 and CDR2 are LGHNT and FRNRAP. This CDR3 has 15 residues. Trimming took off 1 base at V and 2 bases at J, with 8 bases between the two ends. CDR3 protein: CASGLGGVNTGELFF. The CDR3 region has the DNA TGTGCTAGTGGTTTGGGGGGAGTTAACACCGGGGAGCTGTTTTTT.

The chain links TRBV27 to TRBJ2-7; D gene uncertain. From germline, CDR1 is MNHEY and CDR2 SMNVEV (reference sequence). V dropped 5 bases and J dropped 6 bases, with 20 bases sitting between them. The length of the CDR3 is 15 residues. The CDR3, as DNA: TGTGCCAGCAGTCTCTCCGGGCCCTTTTCGCGCGAGCAGTACTTC. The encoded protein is CASSLSGPFSREQYF.

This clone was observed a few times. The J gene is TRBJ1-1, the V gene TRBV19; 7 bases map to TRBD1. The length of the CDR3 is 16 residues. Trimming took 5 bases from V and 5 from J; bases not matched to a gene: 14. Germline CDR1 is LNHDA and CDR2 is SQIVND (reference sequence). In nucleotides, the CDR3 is TGTGCCAGTAGTGGGCAGGGGGGCCACCGAGTTACTGAAGCTTTCTTT. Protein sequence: CASSGQGGHRVTEAFF.

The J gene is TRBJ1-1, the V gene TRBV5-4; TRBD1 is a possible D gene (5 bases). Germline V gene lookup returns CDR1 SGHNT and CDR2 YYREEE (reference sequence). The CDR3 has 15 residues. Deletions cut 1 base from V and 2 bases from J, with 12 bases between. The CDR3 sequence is CASSLPRGINTEAFF. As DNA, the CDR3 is TGTGCCAGCAGCTTGCCCCGGGGGATCAACACTGAAGCTTTCTTT.

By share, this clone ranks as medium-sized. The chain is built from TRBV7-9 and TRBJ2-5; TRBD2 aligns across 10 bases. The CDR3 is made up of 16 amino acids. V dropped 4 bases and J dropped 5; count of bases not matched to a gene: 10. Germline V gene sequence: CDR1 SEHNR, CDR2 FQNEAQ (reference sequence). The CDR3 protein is CASSSAAGGPGETQYF. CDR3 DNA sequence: TGTGCCAGCAGCTCCGCAGCGGGAGGGCCGGGGGAGACCCAGTACTTC.

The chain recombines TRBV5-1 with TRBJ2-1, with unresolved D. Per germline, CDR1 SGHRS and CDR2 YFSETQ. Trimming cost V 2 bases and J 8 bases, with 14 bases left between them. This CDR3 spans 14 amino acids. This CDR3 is CASSFETLGDEQFF. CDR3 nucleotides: TGCGCCAGCAGCTTCGAAACCCTTGGGGATGAGCAGTTCTTC.

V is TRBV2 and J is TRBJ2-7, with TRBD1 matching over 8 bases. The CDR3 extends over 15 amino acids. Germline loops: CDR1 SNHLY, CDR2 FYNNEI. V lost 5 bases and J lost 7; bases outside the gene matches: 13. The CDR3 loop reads CASSQQGETSGEQYF. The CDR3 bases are TGTGCCAGCAGTCAACAGGGGGAGACTTCGGGAGAGCAGTACTTC.

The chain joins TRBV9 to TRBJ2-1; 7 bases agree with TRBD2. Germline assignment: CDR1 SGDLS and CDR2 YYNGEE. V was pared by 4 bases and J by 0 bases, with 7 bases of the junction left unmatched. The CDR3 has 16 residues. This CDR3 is CASSPPTGGSYNEQFF. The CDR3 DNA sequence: TGTGCCAGCAGCCCGCCGACGGGGGGCTCCTACAATGAGCAGTTCTTC.

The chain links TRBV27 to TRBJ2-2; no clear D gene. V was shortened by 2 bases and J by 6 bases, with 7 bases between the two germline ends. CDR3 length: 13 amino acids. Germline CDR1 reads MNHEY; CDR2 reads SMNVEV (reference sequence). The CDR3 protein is CASSLAGSGELFF. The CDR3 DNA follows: TGTGCCAGCAGTTTAGCAGGATCCGGGGAGCTGTTTTTT.

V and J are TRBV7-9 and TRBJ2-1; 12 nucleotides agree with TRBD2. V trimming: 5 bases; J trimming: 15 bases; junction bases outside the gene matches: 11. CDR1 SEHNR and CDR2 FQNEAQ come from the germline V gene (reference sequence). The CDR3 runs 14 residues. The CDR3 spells CASSTETSGRGVFF. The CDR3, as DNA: TGTGCCAGCAGCACGGAGACTAGCGGGAGAGGGGTGTTCTTC.

In DNA form, the CDR3 reads TGTGCCAGCAGCTTGCAAACCTGGGAGCAGTTCTTC. Translated, it gives CASSLQTWEQFF. This chain uses TRBV7-6 with TRBJ2-1; D ambiguous. The germline gives CDR1 SGHVS, CDR2 FNYEAQ. Trimming took off 3 bases at V and 10 bases at J, with 10 bases between the two ends. The CDR3 runs to 12 residues.